The clone carrying this T cell receptor beta chain was seen only once. These data belong to a study of shared T cell receptors in the human thymus. This CDR3 comprises 14 residues. The data were produced by immunoSEQ multiplex PCR, yet TCRdb's version contains in-frame clones alone and is incomplete. Among hundreds of thousands of clones listed, 88% were seen once. This sample also appeared in a second study, on human thymus T cells.

This sequence joins TRBV21-1 and TRBJ2-7; TRBD2, the D gene given by the table, was not confirmed from the DNA. TRBV21-1 is listed as a pseudogene. The source is a boy in the first two years of life with a congenital heart defect. Input material: thymocytes. The CDR3 sequence is CASSRLGLTYEQYF. CDR3 DNA: TGTGCCAGCAGCAGGCTCGGACTAACCTACGAGCAGTACTTC.